The 23 T cell receptor beta chains listed next were all sequenced from one sample in a study of vaccination effects on CD4 cells after COVID-19. After expansion with viral peptide pools in the ViraFEST assay, antigen-specific CD4+ T cells were sequenced. Culturing for more than 9 days preceded CD4+ T cell isolation. Nucleocapsid antibodies stayed negative before and after vaccination, showing no earlier SARS-CoV-2 infection. These receptors are not linked to any known antigen. The table came from immunoSEQ multiplex PCR; TCRdb's copy has only in-frame clones and leaves some out. The sample carries roughly 20,000 clones, about 69% recorded once. This specimen was CD4+ T cells from PBMCs cultured with HCoV-NL63 spike peptides, taken before COVID-19 vaccination. These receptors all come from a human donor who received a COVID-19 vaccine.

V usage is TRBV12-3 or TRBV12-4 and J usage is TRBJ1-1; D not certain. The CDR3 runs 13 residues. V dropped 7 bases and J dropped 4 bases, with 13 bases sitting between them. CDR3 residues: CASTLGEGTEAFF. DNA for the CDR3: TGTGCCAGCACCCTCGGGGAGGGCACTGAAGCTTTCTTT.

This chain joins TRBV15 and TRBJ2-7; D is undetermined. The CDR3 sequence is 13 residues long. Germline-derived CDR1 and CDR2 are LNHNV and YYDKDF (reference sequence). Trimming stripped 0 bases from V and 3 bases from J, with 6 bases between. The CDR3 reads CATSRDPNYEQYF. CDR3 sequence (DNA): TGTGCCACCAGCAGAGATCCGAACTACGAGCAGTACTTC.

This clone was recorded only once. V usage is TRBV29-1 and J usage is TRBJ1-2; possibly TRBD1 for D (5 bases). The CDR3 totals 14 residues. V was clipped by 0 bases and J by 4 bases, with 12 bases between them. Germline V lookup: CDR1 SQVTM, CDR2 ANQGSEA. CDR3 loop: CSVEEPPGTYGYTF. The CDR3 DNA reads TGCAGCGTTGAAGAACCGCCAGGGACCTATGGCTACACCTTC.

V and J are TRBV29-1 and TRBJ1-1; D unresolved. The CDR3 spans 15 residues. CDR1 and CDR2 (germline): SQVTM, ANQGSEA. Trimming stripped 5 bases from V and 0 bases from J, with 16 bases between. Written as DNA, the CDR3 is TGCAGCGTTTCCCGCCCCGGAGTCATGAACACTGAAGCTTTCTTT. Protein: CSVSRPGVMNTEAFF.

The chain recombines TRBV4-2 with TRBJ1-2, with 7 positions matching TRBD1. The CDR3 is 18 residues long. The V segment lost 0 bases and the J segment 3 bases; nucleotides outside the gene matches: 13. Germline loops: CDR1 LGHNA, CDR2 YNFKEQ. In DNA form, the CDR3 reads TGTGCCAGCAGCCAAGATAGATTTACAGGGGAAGAGTACTATGGCTACACCTTC. Protein: CASSQDRFTGEEYYGYTF.

The rearrangement joins TRBV3-1 (or the pseudogene TRBV3-2) to TRBJ2-7; maybe TRBD2 (5 bases). The CDR3 has 16 residues. Germline V gives CDR1 LGHDT, CDR2 YNNKEL (reference sequence). Trimming shortened V by 1 base and J by 0 bases, and 13 bases separated the two germline ends. The CDR3 protein is CASSQGSGSLSYEQYF. In DNA, the CDR3 is TGTGCCAGCAGCCAAGGAAGCGGTTCCCTCTCCTACGAGCAGTACTTC.

The chain combines TRBV6-4 with TRBJ2-3; the D is unclear. The CDR3 is made up of 13 amino acids. Trimming removed 2 bases at V and 5 bases at J, with 8 bases between. CDR1 and CDR2 from the germline V gene are MRHNA and SNTAGT. CDR3 sequence (DNA): TGTGCCAGCAGTGACACGATAGGAGATACGCAGTATTTT. This translates into CASSDTIGDTQYF.

The chain joins TRBV2 to TRBJ1-1, with D perhaps matching TRBD1 (6 bases). The V gene's germline CDR1 is SNHLY and CDR2 FYNNEI. The V and J ends lost 6 bases and 1 base respectively, with 15 bases between them. This CDR3 spans 15 amino acids. CDR3 in amino acids: CASRAGARENTEAFF. CDR3 in DNA: TGTGCCAGCAGAGCGGGGGCCAGAGAGAACACTGAAGCTTTCTTT.

This sequence joins TRBV6-5 and TRBJ2-6, with D unresolved. There are 15 residues in the CDR3. Germline CDR1 and CDR2: MNHEY and SVGAGI. The V end lost 7 bases, the J end lost 0 bases, and 10 bases lay between the germline ends. The CDR3 spells CASTLQLSGANVLTF. The DNA of the CDR3 is TGTGCCAGCACCCTTCAACTCTCTGGGGCCAACGTCCTGACTTTC.

This chain uses TRBV27 with TRBJ1-1; tentatively, D is TRBD1 (5 bases). Germline CDR1 reads MNHEY; CDR2 reads SMNVEV (reference sequence). CDR3 length equals 13 residues. With 5 bases removed from V and 4 bases from J, the gap between germline ends came to 11 bases. DNA of the CDR3: TGTGCCAGCAGTCGAAAGAGGGGCACTGAAGCTTTCTTT. Protein: CASSRKRGTEAFF.

This clone qualifies as medium-sized (0.01 to 0.1%). This sequence joins TRBV10-3 and TRBJ2-3; 13 nucleotides match TRBD2. The trim removed 7 bases at V and 3 bases at J, leaving 4 bases unmatched. The germline gives CDR1 ENHRY, CDR2 SYGVKD. This CDR3 contains 15 residues. In nucleotides, the CDR3 is TGTGCCATCACCCCGGGACTAGCGGGAACAGATACGCAGTATTTT. Amino acids: CAITPGLAGTDTQYF.

A few counts support this clone. V gene TRBV2 combines with J gene TRBJ2-6; the D gene is possibly TRBD1 (6 bases). The germline gives CDR1 SNHLY, CDR2 FYNNEI. This CDR3 contains 18 residues. The V end lost 2 bases, the J end lost 0 bases, and 14 bases lay between the germline ends. The chain's CDR3 is CASSETRTASSGANVLTF. In DNA, the CDR3 is TGTGCCAGCAGTGAAACCCGGACAGCAAGCTCTGGGGCCAACGTCCTGACTTTC.

The chain uses TRBV28 and TRBJ1-1; D remains ambiguous. This CDR3 spans 14 amino acids. The germline V gene encodes CDR1 MDHEN and CDR2 SYDVKM. V was pared by 3 bases and J by 10 bases, with 18 bases between. The CDR3 region is CASSLGRQSERAFF. In DNA, the CDR3 is TGTGCCAGCAGTTTGGGTAGGCAGAGCGAGAGAGCTTTCTTT.

The chain combines TRBV4-2 with TRBJ2-5, with 8 bases matching TRBD2. CDR3 size: 17 residues. V lost 1 base and J lost 4; bases outside the gene matches: 11. CDR1 LGHNA and CDR2 YNFKEQ come from the germline V gene. The CDR3 DNA sequence: TGTGCCAGCAGCCAAGGGGCGTGGGAGCGGGAGTCAGAGACCCAGTACTTC. Translated, it gives CASSQGAWERESETQYF.

This chain's CDR3 is CASSNGRGYTF. In nucleotides, the CDR3 is TGTGCCAGCAGCAACGGGAGAGGCTACACCTTC. The chain employs TRBV27 and TRBJ1-2; no reliable D call. Trimming left V 6 bases short and J 8 bases short, with 10 bases between. The CDR3 contains 11 residues. Germline V gene sequence: CDR1 MNHEY, CDR2 SMNVEV (reference sequence).

This clone was seen a few times. The chain is built from TRBV29-1 and TRBJ1-1; D is unresolved. The CDR3 contains 13 residues. V gave up 1 base and J gave up 0 bases, with 6 bases separating them. Germline assignment: CDR1 SQVTM and CDR2 ANQGSEA. The CDR3 DNA sequence: TGCAGCGTTGAAGGGCGGATGAACACTGAAGCTTTCTTT. It encodes CSVEGRMNTEAFF.

This chain joins TRBV9 and TRBJ2-7, with no clear D. Germline V gene data show CDR1 as SGDLS and CDR2 as YYNGEE. This CDR3 has 14 residues. V was trimmed by 0 bases and J by 5 bases, leaving 12 bases between them. CDR3 protein: CASSVDLRPHEQYF. CDR3 nucleotides: TGTGCCAGCAGCGTAGATCTCCGTCCTCACGAGCAGTACTTC. The full variable domain, in which reference TRBV9 and TRBJ2-7 provide the parts outside the CDR3, is DSGVTQTPKHLITATGQRVTLRCSPRSGDLSVYWYQQSLDQGLQFLIQYYNGEERAKGNILERFSAQQFPDLHSELNLSSLELGDSALYFCASSVDLRPHEQYFGPGTRLTVT.

The chain has TRBV30 and TRBJ1-6; D gene unclear. Germline CDR1 and CDR2: GTSNPN and SVGIG (reference sequence). Trimming cost V 5 bases and J 7 bases, with 6 bases left between them. The CDR3 spans 11 residues. CDR3: CAWETNSPLHF. The DNA of the CDR3 is TGTGCCTGGGAAACGAATTCACCCCTCCACTTT.

This clone turned up a few times. The rearrangement links TRBV6-2 or TRBV6-3 to TRBJ1-4; no firm D call. V shed 2 bases and J shed 8 bases, with 15 bases lying between them. CDR3 size: 15 residues. CDR1 MNHEY and CDR2 SVGEGT come from the germline V gene. Here the CDR3 DNA reads TGTGCCAGCAGTTACCCCGCGTGGAGCGAGGAAAAACTGTTTTTT. Residues: CASSYPAWSEEKLFF.

This clone has a handful of counts. The chain joins TRBV30 to TRBJ2-2, with unresolved D. Trimming pared 0 bases from V and 2 bases from J, leaving 16 bases between. The CDR3 is 17 residues long. Germline CDR1 GTSNPN, CDR2 SVGIG (reference sequence). The CDR3 nucleotides are TGTGCCTGGAGTGTATTTCACGGCGCGAAAAACACCGGGGAGCTGTTTTTT. Its translation: CAWSVFHGAKNTGELFF.

The chain employs TRBV4-1 and TRBJ2-1; TRBD2 is a possible D gene (6 bases). This CDR3 has 16 amino acids. Trimming cost V 0 bases and J 4 bases, with 13 bases left between them. In germline, CDR1 is MGHRA, CDR2 YSYEKL. The CDR3 DNA reads TGCGCCAGCAGCCAAGAGGGGGGAGTTAAATACAATGAGCAGTTCTTC. As protein: CASSQEGGVKYNEQFF.

In its sample, this clone was seen once. The genes are TRBV19 and TRBJ1-2, with D hard to call. Germline lookup yields CDR1 LNHDA and CDR2 SQIVND (reference sequence). CDR3 size: 18 residues. The germline V and J ends were trimmed by 8 bases and 8 bases, with 33 bases remaining between them. CDR3 sequence: CASRKPLGENDMSSGYTF. CDR3 DNA sequence: TGTGCCAGTCGAAAACCCCTTGGGGAAAATGACATGAGTAGCGGCTACACCTTC.

In its sample, this clone was seen a few times. The V call is TRBV7-2, the J call TRBJ2-7, with 8 bases identical to TRBD2. CDR1 SGHTA and CDR2 FQGNSA come from the germline V gene. This CDR3 comprises 13 residues. J lost 4 bases, V lost 5 bases, and 4 bases had no gene match. CDR3 loop: CASSGSGTYEQYF. In DNA, the CDR3 is TGTGCCAGCAGCGGTAGCGGGACGTACGAGCAGTACTTC.